This TCR beta chain was captured by sequencing in a study of blood T cell repertoires in COVID-19. Across the whole study: Samples representing acute and convalescent COVID-19 were sourced from the United States, Italy and Spain. Sources were T cells, B-cell-depleted T cells, or PBMCs; the material itself was cDNA or gDNA.

The authors' processing: Amplification from reference gene primers served as the basis for estimated nucleated cell counts. Produced via immunoSEQ multiplex PCR; TCRdb's table is partial and in-frame only. The V and J calls and clone size come from that table; D and trimming were worked out from the DNA. The table shows about 300,000 clones, with more than 70% occurring only once. V shed 3 bases, J shed 0 bases, and the junction held 8 bases outside the gene matches. The CDR3 extends over 18 amino acids. Germline values: CDR1 LGHDT, CDR2 YNNKEL (reference sequence). The Seattle patients, enrolled during active infection, were followed longitudinally.

The chain couples TRBV3-1 (or the pseudogene TRBV3-2) to TRBJ1-3, with TRBD1 matching 10 bases. The TCR originated in a woman under 40 with COVID-19, enrolled during active disease. The sequencing input was peripheral blood. The DNA of the CDR3 is TGTGCCAGCAGCCATCCCGGACAGGGGGACAACTCTGGAAACACCATATATTTT. It yields the protein CASSHPGQGDNSGNTIYF.